Below, 24 T cell receptor beta chains from the same sample are listed, as sequenced in a study of T cells in Graves' hyperthyroidism and ophthalmopathy. From RNA transcripts, TCR beta CDR3 regions were amplified. Researchers ran a first-round RT-PCR on the TCR CDR3 using the HTBI primer set. One entry per CDR3 protein, called by TCRdb with MiXCR from the multiplex PCR reads. The table includes fewer than 650,000 distinct CDR3 sequences, roughly 15% detected once. The sequenced sample was blood. The source of these receptors is a middle-aged woman with Graves' ophthalmopathy.

This clonotype was seen repeatedly, ten times or more. The V gene is TRBV28, the J gene TRBJ2-2; no definite D call. The CDR3 is 15 residues long. CDR1 is MDHEN and CDR2 is SYDVKM in the germline V gene. The ends were cut back, 6 bases at V and 3 bases at J, with 14 bases in the middle. The CDR3 DNA sequence: TGTGCCAGCAGCTCGACCGGTTGGGACACCGGGGAGCTGTTTTTT. Translated: CASSSTGWDTGELFF.

The rearrangement uses TRBV12-3 or TRBV12-4 and TRBJ2-2, with 9 bases fitting TRBD1. The CDR3 length is 18 residues. The ends lost 1 base at V and 7 bases at J; junction bases unmatched: 13. The CDR3 spells CASSLGTGGRMSDGELFF. The CDR3 DNA reads TGTGCCAGCAGTTTAGGAACAGGGGGCCGGATGTCTGACGGGGAGCTGTTTTTT.

This clonotype was seen a few times. The chain carries TRBV6-1 and TRBJ2-5; TRBD1 might be the D (6 bases). The CDR3 runs 15 residues. Trimming took 6 bases from V and 3 from J, leaving 17 bases between them. Looked up from germline, CDR1 is MNHNS and CDR2 is SASEGT. Here the CDR3 DNA reads TGTGCCAGCAGAGACGTGGGACACAAGGAAGAGACCCAGTACTTC. Translated, it gives CASRDVGHKEETQYF.

The chain joins TRBV9 to TRBJ2-5; 12 bases match TRBD2. The CDR3 covers 17 residues. The ends lost 0 bases at V and 5 bases at J; junction bases unmatched: 8. Germline V gene lookup returns CDR1 SGDLS and CDR2 YYNGEE. CDR3 in DNA: TGTGCCAGCAGCGTAGGCGACCTAGCGGGAGGGCGTGAGACCCAGTACTTC. It encodes CASSVGDLAGGRETQYF.

This clonotype was seen repeatedly, ten times or more. The chain recombines TRBV24-1 with TRBJ1-2; D ambiguous. V lost 4 bases to trimming and J lost 3 bases, with 5 bases between them. The CDR3 has 12 residues. Germline CDR1 KGHDR, CDR2 SFDVKD. This CDR3 is CATSDRYYGYTF. CDR3 nucleotides: TGTGCCACCAGTGACCGGTACTATGGCTACACCTTC.

The table lists this clonotype with many counts. J is TRBJ1-1 and V is TRBV5-1; tentatively, D is TRBD1 (6 bases). V was clipped by 1 base and J by 6 bases, with 13 bases between them. The CDR3 length is 14 residues. The germline CDR1 and CDR2 sequences are SGHRS and YFSETQ. The chain's CDR3 is CASSLYGTSAEAFF. In DNA form, the CDR3 reads TGCGCCAGCAGCTTGTATGGGACATCTGCTGAAGCTTTCTTT.

This clonotype has a count of ten or more. The chain joins TRBV6-2 or TRBV6-3 to TRBJ2-2; D ambiguous. Trimming cost V 0 bases and J 5 bases, with 7 bases left between them. Germline lookup yields CDR1 MNHEY and CDR2 SVGEGT. The CDR3 runs 14 residues. CDR3 residues: CASSYSSPTGELFF. CDR3 bases: TGTGCCAGCAGTTACTCGAGTCCGACCGGGGAGCTGTTTTTT.

As for this clonotype: This sequence may be a read error, since a much larger clone differs from it by one base. The chain recombines TRBV6-1 with TRBJ1-5; TRBD1 aligns across 10 bases. This CDR3 is built from 15 residues. CDR1 and CDR2 from the germline V gene are MNHNS and SASEGT. CDR3 nucleotides: TGTGCCAGCAGTGGCCGGGACAGGGGAGGTCAGCCCCAGCGTTTT. Its translation is CASSGRDRGGQPQRF.

The gene calls are TRBV27 and TRBJ1-1; perhaps TRBD1 as D (5 bases). The germline gives CDR1 MNHEY, CDR2 SMNVEV (reference sequence). Trimming left V 2 bases short and J 2 bases short, with 9 bases between. The CDR3 loop spans 14 amino acids. For the CDR3, the DNA is TGTGCCAGCAGTTTAGAGGGGATAAACACTGAAGCTTTCTTT. This codes for CASSLEGINTEAFF.

In its sample, this clonotype was seen many times. The J gene is TRBJ1-5, the V gene TRBV20-1; no reliable D call. The CDR3 extends over 14 amino acids. Trimming took 6 bases from V and 0 from J, leaving 12 bases between them. The V gene's germline CDR1 is DFQATT and CDR2 SNEGSKA (reference sequence). The chain's CDR3 is CSAQSPYSNQPQHF. The CDR3 coding sequence is TGCAGTGCCCAGTCCCCTTATAGCAATCAGCCCCAGCATTTT.

Many counts were recorded for this clonotype. The chain employs TRBV28 and TRBJ2-7; 12 bases match TRBD2. This CDR3 spans 16 amino acids. J was trimmed by 4 bases and V by 5 bases; bases with no gene match: 9. Germline V CDR1 and CDR2: MDHEN, SYDVKM. The CDR3 bases are TGTGCCAGCAGTGGACTAGCGGGACCCAAAGCTTACGAGCAGTACTTC. It translates to CASSGLAGPKAYEQYF. Looking up the rest from reference TRBV28 and TRBJ2-7 gives the full variable domain: DVKVTQSSRYLVKRTGEKVFLECVQDMDHENMFWYRQDPGLGLRLIYFSYDVKMKEKGDIPEGYSVSREKKERFSLILESASTNQTSMYLCASSGLAGPKAYEQYFGPGTRLTVT.

The chain employs TRBV7-8 and TRBJ2-1; 13 bases line up with TRBD2. The CDR3 extends over 20 amino acids. Trimming removed 5 bases from V and 0 bases from J; junction bases left unmatched: 13. CDR1 SGHVS and CDR2 FQNEAQ come from the germline V gene. CDR3 sequence: CASSHPSGTSGIRSYNEQFF. The CDR3, as DNA: TGTGCCAGCAGCCACCCGTCGGGGACTAGCGGGATCCGCTCCTACAATGAGCAGTTCTTC.

This clonotype was counted ten times or more. V is TRBV15 and J is TRBJ1-5; 8 nucleotides agree with TRBD1. CDR1 and CDR2 from the germline V gene are LNHNV and YYDKDF (reference sequence). V lost 5 bases to trimming and J lost 2 bases; unmatched junction nucleotides: 5. CDR3 length: 15 amino acids. Written as DNA, the CDR3 is TGTGCCACCAGCCCGACAGGGGAGGGCAATCAGCCCCAGCATTTT. Amino acid sequence: CATSPTGEGNQPQHF.

V is TRBV12-3 or TRBV12-4 and J is TRBJ2-7; the D gene is possibly TRBD2 (6 bases). V was pared by 7 bases and J by 5 bases, with 15 bases between. The CDR3 has 13 residues. CDR3 region: CASTPAGRDEQYF. CDR3 in DNA: TGTGCCAGCACTCCTGCGGGGCGGGACGAGCAGTACTTC.

In its sample, this clonotype ranks as medium-sized. This chain links TRBV6-5 with TRBJ2-7; TRBD2 might be the D (6 bases). Germline CDR1 and CDR2: MNHEY and SVGAGI. CDR3 length: 14 residues. Trimming left V 4 bases short and J 3 bases short, with 13 bases between. As DNA, the CDR3 is TGTGCCAGCAGTTCGACTACGGGACTCTACGAGCAGTACTTC. As protein: CASSSTTGLYEQYF.

The V and J genes are TRBV10-3 and TRBJ2-2; D perhaps matches TRBD1 (6 bases). V was clipped by 0 bases and J by 0 bases, with 11 bases between them. The V gene's germline CDR1 is ENHRY and CDR2 SYGVKD. The CDR3 loop spans 17 amino acids. The CDR3 nucleotides read TGTGCCATCAGTGAGTCGGGTGGGGGCGCGAACACCGGGGAGCTGTTTTTT. Its translation is CAISESGGGANTGELFF.

In this sample, this clonotype turned up many times. The gene calls are TRBV12-3 or TRBV12-4 and TRBJ2-7; D remains unclear. The CDR3 runs 12 residues. V lost 9 bases to trimming and J lost 4 bases, with 13 bases between them. The DNA for the CDR3 is TGTGCCAGTTGTACACATTCTTACGAGCAGTACTTC. It yields the protein CASCTHSYEQYF.

Many counts were recorded for this clonotype. The chain joins TRBV7-6 to TRBJ2-7, with D maybe TRBD1 (6 bases). With 5 bases removed from V and 5 bases from J, the gap between germline ends came to 13 bases. In germline, CDR1 is SGHVS, CDR2 FNYEAQ. The CDR3 length is 13 residues. As DNA, the CDR3 is TGTGCCAGCAGCGTACAGGGTAGGGACGAGCAGTACTTC. Its protein product is CASSVQGRDEQYF.

This clonotype was observed at least ten times. The gene calls are TRBV19 and TRBJ1-5, with TRBD1 matching 9 bases. This CDR3 is built from 14 residues. Germline V lookup: CDR1 LNHDA, CDR2 SQIVND (reference sequence). The V gene end was trimmed by 7 bases and the J gene end by 5 bases; junction bases not matched to a gene: 6. DNA of the CDR3: TGTGCCAGTAAGAGACAGGGGGAGGATCAGCCCCAGCATTTT. This translates into CASKRQGEDQPQHF.

This sequence joins TRBV20-1 and TRBJ2-2, with 10 bases matching TRBD2. CDR1 and CDR2 from the germline V gene are DFQATT and SNEGSKA (reference sequence). Trimming cost V 6 bases and J 1 base; bases outside gene matches: 5. The CDR3 is 15 residues long. The CDR3 sequence is CSAELAGGNTGELFF. CDR3 sequence (DNA): TGCAGTGCAGAATTAGCGGGAGGGAACACCGGGGAGCTGTTTTTT.

This chain uses TRBV7-9 with TRBJ2-4; D not resolved. The CDR3 spans 14 residues. The germline V gene encodes CDR1 SEHNR and CDR2 FQNEAQ (reference sequence). V was cut by 5 bases and J by 0 bases, with 8 bases left in between. CDR3 nucleotides: TGTGCCAGCAGCGACTCCGTAGCCAAAAACATTCAGTACTTC. Translating gives CASSDSVAKNIQYF.

This clonotype was observed many times. V is TRBV11-2 and J is TRBJ1-1; D is ambiguous. The germline gives CDR1 SGHAT, CDR2 FQNNGV. The CDR3 has 15 residues. Trimming shortened V by 4 bases and J by 4 bases, and 16 bases separated the two germline ends. Written as DNA, the CDR3 is TGTGCCAGCAGCTCAGAGGCAGGATCTGGCACTGAAGCTTTCTTT. Encoded protein: CASSSEAGSGTEAFF.

This clonotype was recorded at least ten times. The chain joins TRBV11-2 to TRBJ1-2; TRBD1 is a possible D gene (5 bases). Germline-derived CDR1 and CDR2 are SGHAT and FQNNGV. V lost 0 bases and J 2 bases, leaving 7 bases between the germline ends. The CDR3 is 14 residues long. CDR3 in amino acids: CASSLEGTNYGYTF. CDR3 nucleotide sequence: TGTGCCAGCAGCTTAGAAGGGACCAACTATGGCTACACCTTC. Combining the CDR3 with reference TRBV11-2 and TRBJ1-2 gives the whole variable domain EAGVAQSPRYKIIEKRQSVAFWCNPISGHATLYWYQQILGQGPKLLIQFQNNGVVDDSQLPKDRFSAERLKGVDSTLKIQPAKLEDSAVYLCASSLEGTNYGYTFGSGTRLTVV.

There are many counts of this clonotype. The V gene is TRBV19, the J gene TRBJ1-2; tentatively, D is TRBD1 (5 bases). Deletions cut 4 bases from V and 2 bases from J, with 14 bases between. CDR1 is LNHDA, CDR2 SQIVND, per germline (reference sequence). This CDR3 region has 15 residues. The CDR3 sequence: CASSNRGTANYGYTF. In DNA form, the CDR3 reads TGTGCCAGTAGTAATCGGGGGACGGCGAACTATGGCTACACCTTC.